The 10 T cell receptor beta chains below were found in one sample sequenced in a study of metastatic and nonmetastatic thyroid tumors. Patients had received no treatment of any kind before thyroid surgery. TCRdb re-processed the PCR reads through MiXCR. The profile covers tens of thousands of clones, with 15% to 20% appearing a single time and around 13% taken by the ten largest. The specimen was blood. Every receptor here comes from a female donor with papillary thyroid cancer or a benign thyroid nodule (not recorded which). Some clones in this sample may be carry-over from other donors' samples.

The chain recombines TRBV5-1 with TRBJ2-7; TRBD1 agrees at 7 bases. With 1 base clipped from V and 3 bases from J, the junction kept 7 bases outside the gene matches. The CDR3 runs to 15 residues. CDR1 is SGHRS, CDR2 YFSETQ, per germline. CDR3 bases: TGCGCCAGCAGCTTGAAAGGGGGCAGGTTCTACGAGCAGTACTTC. Its translation is CASSLKGGRFYEQYF.

This clone was picked up a small number of times. The CDR3 spells CASSPTTGVTGELFF. In nucleotides, the CDR3 is TGTGCCAGCAGTCCTACCACAGGGGTTACCGGGGAGCTGTTTTTT. V gene TRBV28 combines with J gene TRBJ2-2; 7 bases match TRBD1. Germline CDR1 reads MDHEN; CDR2 reads SYDVKM. V shed 5 bases, J shed 5 bases, and the junction held 8 bases outside the gene matches. This CDR3 spans 15 amino acids.

The chain carries TRBV15 and TRBJ2-1, with a possible D match to TRBD2 (6 bases). The CDR3 loop spans 15 amino acids. Trimming pared 1 base from V and 7 bases from J, leaving 14 bases between. The germline gives CDR1 LNHNV, CDR2 YYDKDF (reference sequence). CDR3 nucleotides: TGTGCCACCAGCAGAGGGGCGGGATCTCTGAATGAGCAGTTCTTC. This encodes CATSRGAGSLNEQFF. Complete variable domain (other parts from reference TRBV15 and TRBJ2-1): DAMVIQNPRYQVTQFGKPVTLSCSQTLNHNVMYWYQQKSSQAPKLLFHYYDKDFNNEADTPDNFQSRRPNTSFCFLDIRSPGLGDTAMYLCATSRGAGSLNEQFFGPGTRLTVL.

This clone was picked up many times. This chain joins TRBV10-1 and TRBJ2-3; 9 bases fit TRBD2. CDR3 size: 19 residues. J gave up 4 bases and V 0 bases, and 14 bases lay outside the gene matches. CDR1 and CDR2 (germline): WNHNN, SYGVQD (reference sequence). The CDR3 is CASSESGLAGLGGADTQYF. The CDR3 DNA reads as TGCGCCAGCAGTGAGTCTGGGCTAGCGGGACTCGGTGGTGCAGATACGCAGTATTTT.

A remark on this clone: Sequence at one end of the junction differs from germline and may be a read error. Other DNA sequences in the sample encode the same CDR3. The chain couples TRBV6-2 or TRBV6-3 to TRBJ1-4, with D possibly matching TRBD1 (6 bases). This CDR3 region has 14 residues. CDR1 and CDR2 from the germline V gene are MNHEY and SVGEGT. DNA of the CDR3: TGTGCCAGCATCCGACAAGGGGGAACTGAAAAACTTTTTTTT. Translation: CASIRQGGTEKLFF.

Worth noting for this clone: Lacking the conserved final phenylalanine or tryptophan, this CDR3 likely reflects a read error. This chain uses TRBV19 with TRBJ2-5; tentatively, D is TRBD2 (6 bases). Germline V gene lookup returns CDR1 LNHDA and CDR2 SQIVND (reference sequence). The CDR3 loop spans 14 amino acids. V was trimmed by 5 bases and J by 2 bases, leaving 12 bases between them. Here the CDR3 DNA reads TGTGCCAGTAGTGTACTGGGGGGACAAGAGACCCAGTACTCC. Encoded protein: CASSVLGGQETQYS.

The sample holds many counts of this clone. This chain's CDR3 is CASSLPDRPPLEQYF. In DNA form, the CDR3 reads TGTGCCAGTAGCCTCCCCGACAGGCCCCCTCTCGAGCAGTACTTC. The chain employs TRBV19 and TRBJ2-7; D might be TRBD1 (6 bases). The ends were cut back, 6 bases at V and 6 bases at J, with 21 bases in the middle. This CDR3 comprises 15 residues. Germline CDR1 is LNHDA and CDR2 is SQIVND (reference sequence). The variable domain in full, completed from reference TRBV19 and TRBJ2-7, reads DGGITQSPKYLFRKEGQNVTLSCEQNLNHDAMYWYRQDPGQGLRLIYYSQIVNDFQKGDIAEGYSVSREKKESFPLTVTSAQKNPTAFYLCASSLPDRPPLEQYFGPGTRLTVT.

Details on this clone: A clone one base away is much larger, so this may be a read error. J is TRBJ1-5 and V is TRBV10-2; 11 nucleotides agree with TRBD1. The length of the CDR3 is 13 residues. The V gene's germline CDR1 is WSHSY and CDR2 SAAADI. J was trimmed by 7 bases and V by 10 bases; bases with no gene match: 6. CDR3 residues: CANAGQGEQPQHF. Here the CDR3 DNA reads TGCGCCAATGCGGGACAGGGGGAGCAGCCCCAGCATTTT.

In its sample, this clone was seen a few times. The chain is built from TRBV25-1 and TRBJ2-2; weak D call: TRBD1 (5 bases). The CDR3 is made up of 15 amino acids. The germline CDR1 and CDR2 sequences are MGHDK and SYGVNS. V was clipped by 1 base and J by 2 bases, with 8 bases between them. Here the CDR3 DNA reads TGTGCCAGCAGTGAATTGCAGGGAAACACCGGGGAGCTGTTTTTT. Translating it yields CASSELQGNTGELFF.

V usage is TRBV9 and J usage is TRBJ1-3; D is undetermined. The V and J ends lost 4 bases and 0 bases respectively, with 17 bases between them. CDR1 is SGDLS and CDR2 is YYNGEE in the germline V gene. CDR3 length: 17 amino acids. The CDR3 coding sequence is TGTGCCAGCAGCCCGCGAACTACATTACACTCTGGAAACACCATATATTTT. It translates to CASSPRTTLHSGNTIYF.